One and the same sample provided the 20 T cell receptor beta chains below, sequenced in a study of blood T cell repertoires in COVID-19. Data came from immunoSEQ multiplex PCR; TCRdb stores just in-frame clones and leaves some out. The sample has approximately 170,000 clones, about 85% seen once; the top ten hold roughly 1.3%. Sample: peripheral blood. The receptors stem from a man between 60 and 70 years old who had recovered from COVID-19.

V usage is TRBV7-2 and J usage is TRBJ2-1; the D gene is possibly TRBD2 (6 bases). The length of the CDR3 is 15 residues. Germline loops: CDR1 SGHTA, CDR2 FQGNSA. Trimming took 0 bases from V and 5 from J, leaving 11 bases between them. CDR3 sequence (DNA): TGTGCCAGCAGCTTAGCTGGGGGGAGGCACAATGAGCAGTTCTTC. This translates into CASSLAGGRHNEQFF.

The chain uses TRBV7-2 and TRBJ2-3; 12 bases align to TRBD2. The CDR3 has 16 residues. Germline-derived CDR1 and CDR2 are SGHTA and FQGNSA. Unmatched junction bases numbered 3, after V lost 1 base and J lost 4 bases. The chain's CDR3 is CASSLEGTSGPDTQYF. In DNA, the CDR3 is TGTGCCAGCAGCTTAGAAGGGACTAGCGGGCCAGATACGCAGTATTTT.

The chain combines TRBV2 with TRBJ2-1; 8 bases line up with TRBD2. V dropped 7 bases and J dropped 12; count of bases not matched to a gene: 11. The CDR3 is 13 residues long. Germline CDR1 and CDR2: SNHLY and FYNNEI. CDR3 nucleotide sequence: TGTGCCAGCAAACCGCGGGGGGACGGTGTGCAGTTCTTC. Translating it yields CASKPRGDGVQFF.

With respect to this clone: The junction shows a germline mismatch at one end, possibly a read error. V usage is TRBV5-1 and J usage is TRBJ2-7; 7 nucleotides agree with TRBD1. The CDR3 consists of 14 residues. Germline lookup yields CDR1 SGHRS and CDR2 YFSETQ. The DNA for the CDR3 is TGCGCCAGCGCCTATAGCACAGGGGCCTACGGGCAGTACTTC. Translation gives CASAYSTGAYGQYF. Full variable domain (outside the CDR3, taken from reference TRBV5-1 and TRBJ2-7): KAGVTQTPRYLIKTRGQQVTLSCSPISGHRSVSWYQQTPGQGLQFLFEYFSETQRNKGNFPGRFSGRQFSNSRSEMNVSTLELGDSALYLCASAYSTGAYGQYFGPGTRLTVT.

The genes are TRBV4-1 and TRBJ1-5; a weak D match, TRBD1 (5 bases). The CDR3 runs to 16 residues. Germline values: CDR1 MGHRA, CDR2 YSYEKL. Trimming stripped 4 bases from V and 4 bases from J, with 17 bases between. The CDR3 here is CASSPVGQGLNQPQHF. For the CDR3, the DNA is TGCGCCAGCAGCCCTGTTGGTCAGGGCTTGAATCAGCCCCAGCATTTT.

The rearrangement uses TRBV4-1 and TRBJ2-7; D may be TRBD1 (5 bases). Germline CDR1 and CDR2: MGHRA and YSYEKL. The CDR3 is made up of 15 amino acids. Trimming shortened V by 2 bases and J by 2 bases, and 13 bases separated the two germline ends. The chain's CDR3 is CASSQSAGYAYEQYF. CDR3 nucleotides: TGCGCCAGCAGCCAAAGCGCAGGGTATGCCTACGAGCAGTACTTC.

The chain combines TRBV24-1 with TRBJ1-5; possibly TRBD1 for D (6 bases). Looked up from germline, CDR1 is KGHDR and CDR2 is SFDVKD. V lost 4 bases to trimming and J lost 7 bases, with 25 bases between them. This CDR3 is 18 amino acids long. The CDR3 here is CATSDPSLGVRGGQPQHF. The CDR3 bases are TGTGCCACCAGTGACCCCTCGCTGGGCGTGAGGGGGGGACAGCCCCAGCATTTT.

This chain joins TRBV18 and TRBJ1-6, with 7 positions matching TRBD1. This CDR3 region has 18 residues. After removal of 2 bases from V and 3 bases from J, the junction contained 10 bases not matched to a gene. The V gene's germline CDR1 is KGHSH and CDR2 LQKENI. CDR3 DNA: TGTGCCAGCTCACCATACCCCACAGGGGCCGGCTATAATTCACCCCTCCACTTT. Residues: CASSPYPTGAGYNSPLHF.

This sequence joins TRBV7-8 and TRBJ1-2; TRBD1 might be the D (6 bases). CDR1 and CDR2 (germline): SGHVS, FQNEAQ. The CDR3 extends over 14 amino acids. V was trimmed by 1 base and J by 4 bases, leaving 10 bases between them. As DNA, the CDR3 is TGTGCCAGCAGCTTAGGGACAGCGATCTATGGCTACACCTTC. It codes for CASSLGTAIYGYTF. The variable domain in full, completed from reference TRBV7-8 and TRBJ1-2, reads GAGVSQSPRYKVAKRGQDVALRCDPISGHVSLFWYQQALGQGPEFLTYFQNEAQLDKSGLPSDRFFAERPEGSVSTLKIQRTQQEDSAVYLCASSLGTAIYGYTFGSGTRLTVV.

The chain carries TRBV10-3 and TRBJ1-1, with 11 bases identical to TRBD1. This CDR3 contains 15 residues. V was clipped by 4 bases and J by 1 base; unmatched bases: 2. CDR1 and CDR2 (germline): ENHRY, SYGVKD. Here the CDR3 DNA reads TGTGCCATCAGTGGGGGACAGGGGGAGAACACTGAAGCTTTCTTT. Translated, it gives CAISGGQGENTEAFF.

The genes are TRBV6-6 and TRBJ2-5; 16 bases map to TRBD2. The germline V gene encodes CDR1 MNHNY and CDR2 SVGAGI (reference sequence). The CDR3 runs to 16 residues. The V and J ends lost 6 bases and 2 bases, in that order; junction bases with no gene match: 3. The CDR3 here is CASSQGLAGGQETQYF. The DNA for the CDR3 is TGTGCCAGCAGCCAGGGACTAGCGGGGGGGCAAGAGACCCAGTACTTC.

This clone was recorded a few times. The chain recombines TRBV3-1 (or the pseudogene TRBV3-2) with TRBJ2-7, with a possible D match to TRBD1 (5 bases). Per germline, CDR1 LGHDT and CDR2 YNNKEL (reference sequence). Between the trimmed V and J ends, which lost 8 bases and 2 bases, there was a span of 19 bases. CDR3 size: 15 residues. The chain's CDR3 is CASAFLHRSPYEQYF. In nucleotides, the CDR3 is TGTGCCAGCGCCTTCCTCCACAGGAGCCCCTACGAGCAGTACTTC.

This chain connects TRBV18 to TRBJ2-1; 9 bases match TRBD2. The CDR3 totals 15 residues. With 3 bases clipped from V and 10 bases from J, the junction kept 10 bases outside the gene matches. From germline, CDR1 is KGHSH and CDR2 LQKENI. CDR3 in DNA: TGTGCCAGCTCACCCCGCAGCGGGGGGTCCCAAGAGCAGTTCTTC. This encodes CASSPRSGGSQEQFF.

The chain is built from TRBV5-1 and TRBJ1-3; maybe TRBD1 (5 bases). The CDR3 sequence is 15 residues long. V was trimmed by 0 bases and J by 4 bases, leaving 11 bases between them. Per germline, CDR1 SGHRS and CDR2 YFSETQ. The CDR3 DNA follows: TGCGCCAGCAGCTTGGTTGGGGGAGGCGGAAACACCATATATTTT. Its protein is CASSLVGGGGNTIYF. The full variable domain, its missing parts supplied by reference TRBV5-1 and TRBJ1-3, is KAGVTQTPRYLIKTRGQQVTLSCSPISGHRSVSWYQQTPGQGLQFLFEYFSETQRNKGNFPGRFSGRQFSNSRSEMNVSTLELGDSALYLCASSLVGGGGNTIYFGEGSWLTVV.

The rearrangement links TRBV7-2 to TRBJ2-7; no reliable D call. The V end was cut by 5 bases, the J end by 7 bases, with 9 bases between. CDR3 size: 11 residues. Per the germline V gene, CDR1 is SGHTA and CDR2 is FQGNSA. The CDR3: CASSVNFEQYF. Here the CDR3 DNA reads TGTGCCAGCAGCGTCAACTTTGAGCAGTACTTC.

The chain is built from TRBV7-2 and TRBJ2-7; 8 bases fit TRBD2. Germline V lookup: CDR1 SGHTA, CDR2 FQGNSA. CDR3 length: 15 residues. J was trimmed by 3 bases and V by 5 bases; bases with no gene match: 9. Here the CDR3 DNA reads TGTGCCAGCAGCCCCCGGGGTCGGGGGGGCTACGAGCAGTACTTC. It yields the protein CASSPRGRGGYEQYF.

This sequence joins TRBV6-2 or TRBV6-3 and TRBJ2-1; TRBD2 is a possible D gene (7 bases). The CDR3 is 17 residues long. Germline V gene sequence: CDR1 MNHEY, CDR2 SVGEGT. Between the trimmed V and J ends, which lost 8 bases and 5 bases, there was a span of 25 bases. CDR3 bases: TGTGCCAGCCGCTACTTGACAAGGGGGGGGAAGGACAATGAGCAGTTCTTC. Residues: CASRYLTRGGKDNEQFF.

The chain couples TRBV27 to TRBJ1-5; 9 bases agree with TRBD1. With 4 bases clipped from V and 1 base from J, the junction kept 2 bases outside the gene matches. The CDR3 has 15 amino acids. Germline CDR1 and CDR2: MNHEY and SMNVEV (reference sequence). The CDR3 DNA follows: TGTGCCAGCAGTTGGACAGGGGTGAGCAATCAGCCCCAGCATTTT. This translates into CASSWTGVSNQPQHF.

This chain uses TRBV4-1 with TRBJ2-7, with TRBD1 identical over 10 bases. Trimming removed 2 bases from V and 7 bases from J; junction bases left unmatched: 8. Germline loops: CDR1 MGHRA, CDR2 YSYEKL. The CDR3 spans 15 residues. The CDR3 bases are TGCGCCAGCAGCCAATCGGGACAGGGGTCAGGGGAGCAGTACTTC. Translated, it gives CASSQSGQGSGEQYF.

The chain has TRBV7-6 and TRBJ2-7; 7 nucleotides match TRBD2. The CDR3 loop spans 15 amino acids. Trimming took 1 base from V and 2 from J; bases not matched to a gene: 5. Germline V gene lookup returns CDR1 SGHVS and CDR2 FNYEAQ. The CDR3 coding sequence is TGTGCCAGCAGCTTAGGGCGGGGGTCCCCCTACGAGCAGTACTTC. Encoded protein: CASSLGRGSPYEQYF.